The source of this TCR beta chain is a study of blood T cells in healthy people across ages. Sample-barcoded 5' priming and a J-beta primer mix drove a second PCR of roughly 7 to 11 cycles. Via MiXCR, TCRdb re-called the 5' RACE reads, giving one row per CDR3 protein. The sample consists of about 670,000 distinct CDR3 sequences, around 43% of them appearing once. V lost 5 bases and J lost 1; bases outside the gene matches: 5. From germline, CDR1 is SEHNR and CDR2 FQNEAQ (reference sequence). The length of the CDR3 is 14 residues. Study results and limitations: A greater number of naive CD4+ cells and higher diversity distinguished long-lived donors from aged donors.

This clonotype was seen a handful of times. As yet, its antigen is unknown. This sequence joins TRBV7-9 and TRBJ2-7; 7 bases are shared with TRBD1. The sequencing input was blood. The clonotype comes from a man aged 80 or over in good health. CDR3 DNA sequence: TGTGCCAGCAGCCTCCGGGACAGATCCTACGAGCAGTACTTC. It encodes CASSLRDRSYEQYF.